This entry concerns a single T cell receptor (beta chain). The trim removed 3 bases at V and 0 bases at J, leaving 4 bases unmatched. The CDR3 has 15 amino acids. CDR1 is MDHEN, CDR2 SYDVKM, per germline. The record originates from a study of T cell responses to AZD1222 COVID-19 vaccine. Study-wide background: Timing groups of about 4 and about 12 weeks for second doses were pooled.

The table came from immunoSEQ multiplex PCR; TCRdb's copy has only in-frame clones and leaves some out. The sample holds around 140,000 clones, about nine tenths seen once. The sequence was collected from an adult in good health. The rearrangement joins TRBV28 to TRBJ1-1, with TRBD1 matching 7 bases. The sequencing here drew on peripheral blood, taken on day 0 of AZD1222 vaccination. As DNA, the CDR3 is TGTGCCAGCAGTTTGGGACAGATCATGAACACTGAAGCTTTCTTT. This codes for CASSLGQIMNTEAFF.